This paragraph reports one T cell receptor (beta chain). The antigen remains undetermined. Combining a sample-barcoded 5' primer with a J-beta primer mix, a second PCR ran for roughly 6 to 11 cycles. The template-switch adaptor, which had 12 random nucleotides, put a tag on each cDNA molecule. Researchers report that each sample yielded at least 2.5 million CDR3-containing paired-end reads. TCRdb analysed the 5' RACE reads with MiXCR anew, one entry per CDR3 protein. The sample has 550,000 to 800,000 distinct CDR3 sequences, roughly 32% seen once. The data originate from a study of blood T cells in healthy people across ages. General study findings and limits: Without sorted subsets, naive and antigen-experienced compartments could not be conclusively compared.

V was clipped by 1 base and J by 3 bases, with 15 bases between them. Germline V CDR1 and CDR2: LGHNA, YNFKEQ. The CDR3 spans 17 residues. Sequenced material: blood. The chain recombines TRBV4-2 with TRBJ2-2, with D maybe TRBD1 (6 bases). This sequence was found in a woman aged 80 or older in good health. The CDR3 region has the DNA TGTGCCAGCAGCCAAGTACCGCAGGGGCCGTACACCGGGGAGCTGTTTTTT. Translated, it gives CASSQVPQGPYTGELFF.